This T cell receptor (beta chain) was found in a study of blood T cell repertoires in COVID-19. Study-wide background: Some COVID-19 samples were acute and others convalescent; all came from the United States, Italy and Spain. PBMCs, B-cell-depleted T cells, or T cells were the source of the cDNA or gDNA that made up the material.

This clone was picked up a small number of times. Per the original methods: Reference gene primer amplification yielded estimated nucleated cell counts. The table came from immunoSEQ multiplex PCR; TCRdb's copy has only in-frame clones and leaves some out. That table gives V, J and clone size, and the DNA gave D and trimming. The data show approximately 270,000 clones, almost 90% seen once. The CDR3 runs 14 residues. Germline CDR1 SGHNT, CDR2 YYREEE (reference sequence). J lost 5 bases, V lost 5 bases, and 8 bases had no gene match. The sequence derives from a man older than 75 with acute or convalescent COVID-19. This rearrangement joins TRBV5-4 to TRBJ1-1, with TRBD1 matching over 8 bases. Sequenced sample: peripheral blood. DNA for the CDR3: TGTGCCAGCAGGCCGGACAGGGATGGTACTGAAGCTTTCTTT. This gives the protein CASRPDRDGTEAFF.